This TCR beta chain was profiled in a study of response to subunit inactivated influenza vaccine. Findings and caveats of the study: New T cells are recruited in small numbers by each seasonal influenza vaccination, according to the authors' suggestion.

TCRdb itself ran the RT-PCR reads through MiXCR, one entry per CDR3 protein. The top ten hold approximately 11% of the sample, which has 750,000 to 850,000 distinct CDR3 sequences, 18% seen once. V gave up 3 bases and J gave up 0 bases; unmatched junction bases: 8. The CDR3 is 17 amino acids. CDR1 and CDR2 (germline): LNHNV, YYDKDF (reference sequence). This clonotype was counted between two and nine times. The antigen remains unidentified. The sample was PBMCs from blood, taken around 5 days after vaccination. This chain links TRBV15 with TRBJ2-3; TRBD2 aligns across 8 bases. The receptor was derived from a man aged 45 to 65 who received an inactivated influenza vaccine. This chain's CDR3 is CATSRKAASGSTDTQYF. The CDR3, as DNA: TGTGCCACCAGCAGGAAGGCGGCTAGCGGGAGCACAGATACGCAGTATTTT. The full variable domain, completed using reference TRBV15 and TRBJ2-3, is DAMVIQNPRYQVTQFGKPVTLSCSQTLNHNVMYWYQQKSSQAPKLLFHYYDKDFNNEADTPDNFQSRRPNTSFCFLDIRSPGLGDTAMYLCATSRKAASGSTDTQYFGPGTRLTVL.